The 20 T cell receptor beta chains listed next were all sequenced from one sample in a study of blood T cell repertoires in COVID-19. Libraries were prepared by immunoSEQ multiplex PCR; TCRdb keeps only in-frame clonotypes and omits some of them. The sample shows under 55,000 clones, about nine tenths of them seen only once. Sample: peripheral blood. Every receptor here comes from a human donor in a cohort sampled during active COVID-19.

This clone was counted a single time. V usage is TRBV30 and J usage is TRBJ2-5; maybe TRBD2 (5 bases). Germline CDR1 and CDR2: GTSNPN and SVGIG (reference sequence). Trimming took off 0 bases at V and 5 bases at J, with 13 bases between the two ends. The CDR3 sequence is 14 residues long. CDR3 region: CAWSVSWWRETQYF. CDR3 nucleotide sequence: TGTGCCTGGAGTGTCTCCTGGTGGAGGGAGACCCAGTACTTC.

This sequence joins TRBV18 and TRBJ2-7; tentative D call: TRBD1 (5 bases). V was pared by 0 bases and J by 0 bases, with 12 bases between. Germline V gene lookup returns CDR1 KGHSH and CDR2 LQKENI. There are 16 residues in the CDR3. This chain's CDR3 is CASSPPARGSSYEQYF. In DNA, the CDR3 is TGTGCCAGCTCACCACCGGCAAGGGGAAGCTCCTACGAGCAGTACTTC.

The chain links TRBV2 to TRBJ2-5; D gene unclear. CDR1 is SNHLY, CDR2 FYNNEI, per germline. V was shortened by 2 bases and J by 3 bases, with 19 bases between the two germline ends. The CDR3 spans 17 residues. CDR3 protein: CASSESPAFSGKETQYF. CDR3 nucleotides: TGTGCCAGCAGTGAATCCCCTGCCTTTTCCGGTAAAGAGACCCAGTACTTC.

V gene TRBV7-2 combines with J gene TRBJ1-2; tentatively, D is TRBD1 (5 bases). Germline CDR1 is SGHTA and CDR2 is FQGNSA. The V end lost 1 base, the J end lost 8 bases, and 14 bases lay between the germline ends. The CDR3 extends over 14 amino acids. This CDR3 reads CASSLGGGLRGYTF. In DNA, the CDR3 is TGTGCCAGCAGCTTAGGGGGCGGTCTCCGGGGCTACACCTTC.

There are a few counts of this clone. V is TRBV2 and J is TRBJ1-4; D remains ambiguous. The CDR3 loop spans 13 amino acids. Germline CDR1 SNHLY, CDR2 FYNNEI. Trimming took off 5 bases at V and 7 bases at J, with 11 bases between the two ends. This chain's CDR3 is CASSTRSSEKLFF. The CDR3, as DNA: TGTGCCAGCAGTACCCGAAGTAGTGAAAAACTGTTTTTT.

The genes are TRBV3-1 (or the pseudogene TRBV3-2) and TRBJ2-7; D may be TRBD2 (7 bases). The V and J ends lost 8 bases and 2 bases respectively, with 16 bases between them. This CDR3 region has 14 residues. The germline gives CDR1 LGHDT, CDR2 YNNKEL (reference sequence). The CDR3 nucleotides are TGTGCCAGCGGGCACCGGGGGGCGGCCTACGAGCAGTACTTC. Its translation is CASGHRGAAYEQYF.

This chain links TRBV24-1 with TRBJ1-2; 8 nucleotides align to TRBD1. The CDR3 has 18 residues. Germline trimming cut 3 bases from V and 4 bases from J; bases unmatched to any gene: 15. CDR1 is KGHDR and CDR2 is SFDVKD in the germline V gene. CDR3 bases: TGTGCCACCAGTGATACAGGACAGGGCCTTTCTGGTCCCTATGGCTACACCTTC. Its protein is CATSDTGQGLSGPYGYTF.

The rearrangement uses TRBV9 and TRBJ2-3, with D perhaps matching TRBD2 (6 bases). Germline assignment: CDR1 SGDLS and CDR2 YYNGEE. V was cut by 0 bases and J by 6 bases, with 14 bases left in between. There are 15 residues in the CDR3. CDR3 sequence: CASSVAPGGMDTQYF. The CDR3 nucleotides are TGTGCCAGCAGCGTAGCTCCTGGCGGGATGGATACGCAGTATTTT.

V is TRBV20-1 and J is TRBJ2-7, with 10 bases lining up with TRBD2. Germline V gene lookup returns CDR1 DFQATT and CDR2 SNEGSKA (reference sequence). The CDR3 is made up of 14 amino acids. The V gene end was trimmed by 3 bases and the J gene end by 1 base; junction bases not matched to a gene: 3. CDR3 sequence: CSASQAGGSYEQYV. In DNA, the CDR3 is TGCAGTGCTAGTCAAGCGGGAGGGTCCTACGAGCAGTACGTC.

The V gene is TRBV19, the J gene TRBJ1-1; D possibly corresponds to TRBD1 (5 bases). Germline CDR1 LNHDA, CDR2 SQIVND (reference sequence). CDR3 length: 13 amino acids. V lost 7 bases and J lost 1, with 10 bases in between. CDR3 sequence: CASTPGQNTEAFF. The CDR3 DNA sequence: TGTGCCAGTACCCCCGGACAGAACACTGAAGCTTTCTTT.

The V gene is TRBV24-1, the J gene TRBJ2-7, with D tentatively TRBD2 (5 bases). The CDR3 consists of 12 residues. Germline V gene data show CDR1 as KGHDR and CDR2 as SFDVKD. V lost 4 bases, J lost 6 bases, and 9 bases lay in between. CDR3 sequence: CATSDPSFEQYF. CDR3 DNA: TGTGCCACCAGTGACCCTAGCTTCGAGCAGTACTTC.

This clone was counted a few times. The rearrangement links TRBV11-3 to TRBJ1-1; D call uncertain. The CDR3 consists of 16 residues. The V end lost 0 bases, the J end lost 6 bases, and 17 bases lay between the germline ends. Germline values: CDR1 SGHNT, CDR2 YENEEA. The CDR3 reads CASSLDLGFRSAEAFF. CDR3 in DNA: TGTGCCAGCAGCTTAGATCTCGGGTTTCGGTCCGCTGAAGCTTTCTTT.

The chain has TRBV6-5 and TRBJ2-7; the D gene is possibly TRBD1 (6 bases). CDR3 length: 13 residues. Germline V gene data show CDR1 as MNHEY and CDR2 as SVGAGI. Trimming removed 5 bases at V and 4 bases at J, with 12 bases between. CDR3 in DNA: TGTGCCAGCAGTCAGGCAGGGACATACGAGCAGTACGTC. Translated, it gives CASSQAGTYEQYV.

This chain uses TRBV11-3 with TRBJ2-2, with 11 nucleotides matching TRBD2. CDR1 SGHNT and CDR2 YENEEA come from the germline V gene. The CDR3 is 15 residues long. V was pared by 5 bases and J by 6 bases, with 5 bases of the junction left unmatched. CDR3 DNA: TGTGCCAGCAGCCAGCCGGGACTAGCGGCCGGGGAGCTGTTTTTT. Translation gives CASSQPGLAAGELFF. The full variable domain, in which reference TRBV11-3 and TRBJ2-2 provide the parts outside the CDR3, is EAGVVQSPRYKIIEKKQPVAFWCNPISGHNTLYWYLQNLGQGPELLIRYENEEAVDDSQLPKDRFSAERLKGVDSTLKIQPAELGDSAVYLCASSQPGLAAGELFFGEGSRLTVL.

This sequence joins TRBV5-6 and TRBJ2-3; TRBD2 matches at 12 bases. The CDR3 length is 19 residues. The J segment lost 2 bases and the V segment lost 1 base, leaving 11 bases of the junction unmatched. Germline loops: CDR1 SGHDT, CDR2 YYEEEE. This chain's CDR3 is CASSLYLAGGTSHTDTQYF. CDR3 nucleotides: TGTGCCAGCAGCTTGTATCTAGCGGGAGGGACTTCACACACAGATACGCAGTATTTT.

The chain uses TRBV7-9 and TRBJ1-4; tentatively, D is TRBD1 (6 bases). This CDR3 region has 15 residues. Germline CDR1 and CDR2: SEHNR and FQNEAQ (reference sequence). V was pared by 4 bases and J by 4 bases, with 13 bases between. CDR3 bases: TGTGCCAGCAGCTCAAACCAGGGGTTTAATGAAAAACTGTTTTTT. Its protein product is CASSSNQGFNEKLFF.

J is TRBJ1-2 and V is TRBV7-2; the match to TRBD1 covers 10 bases. The CDR3 covers 14 residues. Germline CDR1 and CDR2: SGHTA and FQGNSA. Losses at the gene ends were 5 bases for V and 8 bases for J; bases not matched to a gene: 8. CDR3 in DNA: TGTGCCAGCAGCCCCGAAGGGACAGGGGAAGGCTACACCTTC. Protein product: CASSPEGTGEGYTF.

This rearrangement joins TRBV7-3 to TRBJ2-1, with D uncertain. V was trimmed by 3 bases and J by 1 base, leaving 7 bases between them. This CDR3 has 14 amino acids. In germline, CDR1 is SGHTA, CDR2 FQGTGA. The CDR3 nucleotides are TGTGCCAGCAGCTTCGAGTTTTCCTACAATGAGCAGTTCTTC. It yields the protein CASSFEFSYNEQFF.

This chain links TRBV7-9 with TRBJ2-5; D is unclear. The CDR3 has 13 residues. V was shortened by 5 bases and J by 4 bases, with 11 bases between the two germline ends. Germline assignment: CDR1 SEHNR and CDR2 FQNEAQ (reference sequence). In nucleotides, the CDR3 is TGTGCCAGCAGCACAGAAGATCGAGAGACCCAGTACTTC. Encoded protein: CASSTEDRETQYF.

CDR3 nucleotides: TGTGCCAGCAGCGGTAATTCACCCCTCCACTTT. It encodes CASSGNSPLHF. The rearrangement links TRBV12-3 or TRBV12-4 to TRBJ1-6; D gene unclear. This CDR3 contains 11 residues. V shed 6 bases and J shed 6 bases, with 3 bases lying between them.